The clone carrying this TCR beta chain was seen a single time. Its antigen is still unknown. Germline CDR1 LGHNT, CDR2 FRNRAP. CDR3 length: 13 residues. V shed 6 bases and J shed 10 bases, with 19 bases lying between them. This sample was included in a study of shared clonotypes between healthy human individuals. Measured with immunoSEQ multiplex PCR; TCRdb has only the in-frame clones, and not every one. The data show under 2,500,000 clones, under 97% seen once. Study-wide results and limits: Some clonotypes were shared by all four sorted-subset donors, while others were not shared. The non-shared ones had lower generation probabilities than the shared ones.

V and J are TRBV12-5 and TRBJ2-7; tentatively, D is TRBD2 (5 bases). The sample consisted of naive CD4+ T cells sorted from blood. Subset of the sample: CD45RA+ positively selected. This clonotype was sampled from a man aged 18-30 years in good health. Here the CDR3 DNA reads TGTGCTAGTGGGCGGAGGACTCACCCTCCCCAGTACTTC. It encodes CASGRRTHPPQYF.